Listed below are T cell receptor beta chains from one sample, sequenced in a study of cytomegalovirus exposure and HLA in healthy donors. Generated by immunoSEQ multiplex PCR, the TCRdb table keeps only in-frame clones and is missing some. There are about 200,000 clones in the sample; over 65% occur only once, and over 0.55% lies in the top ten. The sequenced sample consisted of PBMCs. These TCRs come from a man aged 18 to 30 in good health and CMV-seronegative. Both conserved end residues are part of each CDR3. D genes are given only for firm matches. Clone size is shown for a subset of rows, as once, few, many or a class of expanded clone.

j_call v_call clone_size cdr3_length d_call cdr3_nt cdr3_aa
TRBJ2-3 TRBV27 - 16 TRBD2 TGTGCCAGCAGAACCATTCGCGGGAGGGTACCAGATACGCAGTATTTT CASRTIRGRVPDTQYF
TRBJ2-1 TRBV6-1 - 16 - TGTGCCAGCAGTGAACTTCCCCCCGGGGACTACAATGAGCAGTTCTTC CASSELPPGDYNEQFF
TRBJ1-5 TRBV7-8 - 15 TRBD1 TGTGCCAGCAGCACTACAGGGGGAAGCAATCAGCCCCAGCATTTT CASSTTGGSNQPQHF
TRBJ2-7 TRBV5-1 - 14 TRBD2 TGCGCCAGCAGCTATAGCGGGAAACCCTACGAGCAGTACTTC CASSYSGKPYEQYF
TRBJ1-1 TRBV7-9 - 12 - TGTGCCAGCAGCTCTACAGGGCCTGAAGCTTTCTTT CASSSTGPEAFF
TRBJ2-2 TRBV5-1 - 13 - TGCGCCAGCAGCTCCGGTTCGTACGGGGAGCTGTTTTTT CASSSGSYGELFF
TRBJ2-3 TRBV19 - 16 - TGTGCCAGTAGTACCCGCGGAAGCCCCAGCACAGATACGCAGTATTTT CASSTRGSPSTDTQYF
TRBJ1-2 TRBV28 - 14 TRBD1 TGTGCCAGCAGTCCGTTGGGACAGGGGGCTGGCTACACCTTC CASSPLGQGAGYTF
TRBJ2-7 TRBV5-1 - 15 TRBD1 TGCGCCAGCAGCTTGGATGGGGACAGGGGGCGTGAGCAGTACTTC CASSLDGDRGREQYF
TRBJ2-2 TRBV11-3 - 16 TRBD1 TGTGCCAGCAGCGACGCGAGGACAGGGGACACCGGGGAGCTGTTTTTT CASSDARTGDTGELFF
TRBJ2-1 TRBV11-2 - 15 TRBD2 TGTGCCAGCAGCTTAGCGGGGGGAGGGTACAATGAGCAGTTCTTC CASSLAGGGYNEQFF
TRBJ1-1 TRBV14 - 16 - TGTGCCAGCAGCCCACTAGTCGGCGGCATGAACACTGAAGCTTTCTTT CASSPLVGGMNTEAFF
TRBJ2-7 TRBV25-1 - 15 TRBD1 TGTGCCAGCAGTCGAGGACAGGGTGGGTCCTACGAGCAGTACTTC CASSRGQGGSYEQYF
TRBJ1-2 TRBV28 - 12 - TGTGCCAGCAGTTTGGCAACCTATGGCTACACCTTC CASSLATYGYTF
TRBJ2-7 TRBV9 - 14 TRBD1 TGTGCCAGCAGCCTAAGTGGACAGGGTTTCGAGCAGTACTTC CASSLSGQGFEQYF
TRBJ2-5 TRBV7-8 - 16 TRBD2 TGTGCCAGCAGCGGAGACGCCGGGACTAGCAAAGAGACCCAGTACTTC CASSGDAGTSKETQYF
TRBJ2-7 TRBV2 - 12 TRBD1 TGTGCCACGGGACAGGACCTTACCGAGCAGTACTTC CATGQDLTEQYF
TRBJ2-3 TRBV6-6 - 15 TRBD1 TGTGCCAGCAGCCTCGGACAGGGTCTTCCAGATACGCAGTATTTT CASSLGQGLPDTQYF
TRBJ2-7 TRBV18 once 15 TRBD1 TGTGCCAGCTCACTCTACAGGGGTTTGGGCTACGAGCAGTACTTC CASSLYRGLGYEQYF
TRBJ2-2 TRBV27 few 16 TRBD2 TGTGTCCGAGGAAAGGCAGCGGGAGGGAGCACCGGGGAGCTGTTTTTT CVRGKAAGGSTGELFF
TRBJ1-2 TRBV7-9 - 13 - TGTGCCAGCAGCCGAAACCAGTTATATGGCTACACCTTC CASSRNQLYGYTF
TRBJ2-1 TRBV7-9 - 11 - TGTGCCAGCCTAGGGGGGGAACGGGGATTCTTC CASLGGERGFF
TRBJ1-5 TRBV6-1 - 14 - TGTGCCAGCAGTGTGGACAGAGTCAATCAGCCCCAGCATTTT CASSVDRVNQPQHF
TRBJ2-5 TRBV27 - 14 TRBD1 TGTGCCAGCAGCCCCCTCGGACAGGGTGAGACCCAGTACTTC CASSPLGQGETQYF
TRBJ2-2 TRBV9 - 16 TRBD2 TGTGCCAGCAGCCTTCCGTCTAGCGGGAACACCGGGGAGCTGTTTTTT CASSLPSSGNTGELFF
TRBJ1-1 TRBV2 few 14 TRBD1 TGTGCCAGCAGTCCCGGACAGGGGAACACTGAAGCTTTCTTT CASSPGQGNTEAFF
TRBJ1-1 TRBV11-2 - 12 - TGTGCCAGCAGCAGGGAGGGCACTGAAGCTTTCTTT CASSREGTEAFF